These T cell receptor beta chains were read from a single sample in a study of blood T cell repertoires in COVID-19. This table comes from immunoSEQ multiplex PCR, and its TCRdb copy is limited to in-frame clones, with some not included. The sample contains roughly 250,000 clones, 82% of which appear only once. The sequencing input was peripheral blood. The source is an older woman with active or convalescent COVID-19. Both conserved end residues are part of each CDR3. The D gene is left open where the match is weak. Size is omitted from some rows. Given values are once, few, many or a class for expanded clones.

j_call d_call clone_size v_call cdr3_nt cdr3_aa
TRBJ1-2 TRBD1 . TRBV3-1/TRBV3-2 TGTGCCAGCAGCATGACAGGGGGCATAGGTGGCTACACCTTC CASSMTGGIGGYTF
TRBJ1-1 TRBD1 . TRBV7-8 TGTGCCAGCAGCGGACAGGGAATTCTGAACACTGAAGCTTTCTTT CASSGQGILNTEAFF
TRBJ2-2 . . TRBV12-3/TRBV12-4 TGTGCCAGCAGTTTAAGGGGCCCCGGGGAGCTGTTTTTT CASSLRGPGELFF
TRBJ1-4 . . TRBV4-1 TGCGCCAGCAGCCCTTCAGTAACCGCTAATGAAAAACTGTTTTTT CASSPSVTANEKLFF
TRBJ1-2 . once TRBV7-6 TGTGCCAGCAGCTTAGGTCCGGACAGAAGTAATGGCTACACCTTC CASSLGPDRSNGYTF
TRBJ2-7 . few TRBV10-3 TGTGCCATCAGTGAGTCGATGGTTTCCGGGGAGCAGTACTTC CAISESMVSGEQYF
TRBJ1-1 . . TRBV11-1 TGTGCCAGCAGCTTAAGGAGGGGCAGATCTGAAGCTTTCTTT CASSLRRGRSEAFF
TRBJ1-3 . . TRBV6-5 TGTGCCAGCACCTCCGGAAACACCATATATTTT CASTSGNTIYF
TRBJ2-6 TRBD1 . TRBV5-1 TGCGCCAGCAGCTCGGACAGGAGATCTGGGGCCAACGTCCTGACTTTC CASSSDRRSGANVLTF
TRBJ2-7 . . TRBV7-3 TGTGCCAGCATCCCAAAACGGGGGATCCACGAGCAGTACTTC CASIPKRGIHEQYF
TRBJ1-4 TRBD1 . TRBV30 TGTGCCTGGAGGGAACAGGGGGCGGGCAGTGAAAAACTGTTTTTT CAWREQGAGSEKLFF
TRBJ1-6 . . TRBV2 TGTGCCAGCAGTCAAGTACAGGGCCCCAATTCACCCCTCCACTTT CASSQVQGPNSPLHF
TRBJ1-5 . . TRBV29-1 TGCAGCGTTGCCGGGATCAATCAGCCCCAGCATTTT CSVAGINQPQHF
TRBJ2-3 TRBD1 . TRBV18 TGTGCCAGCTCTACCGGACAGGGGTCCCCCACAGATACGCAGTATTTT CASSTGQGSPTDTQYF
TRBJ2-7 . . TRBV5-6 TGTGCCACCAACCGGGGATTCCACGAGCAGTACTTC CATNRGFHEQYF
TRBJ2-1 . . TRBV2 TGTGCCAGCAGTGAACCCCACTTCGTCTATGAGCAGTTCTTC CASSEPHFVYEQFF
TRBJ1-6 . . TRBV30 TGTGCCTGGAGTCCCCCTTATTCACCCCTCCACTTT CAWSPPYSPLHF
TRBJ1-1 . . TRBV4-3 TGCGCCAGCAGCCGGGGAGGCATATGGGACACTGAAGCTTTCTTT CASSRGGIWDTEAFF
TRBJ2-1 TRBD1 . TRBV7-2 TGTGCCAGCAGCTTTGGACAGGAGTACAATGAGCAGTTCTTC CASSFGQEYNEQFF
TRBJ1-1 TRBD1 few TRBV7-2 TGTGCCAGCAGCTTAGCCGGGGACAGGGGTGGTACTGAAGCTTTCTTT CASSLAGDRGGTEAFF
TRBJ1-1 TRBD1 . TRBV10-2 TGCGCCAGCAGGGACAGGGGCACTGAAGCTTTCTTT CASRDRGTEAFF